This T cell receptor beta chain was recorded in a study of cytomegalovirus exposure and HLA in healthy donors (dated by TCRdb to the late 2010s). In the study overall: An earlier analysis of about 560 of the donors reported under 300 Gb of sequence data and 95 million to 120 million unique TCR beta sequences obtained from around 170 million T cells. An early release that covered 500 to 800 HLA-typed donors contained approximately 300 gigabases of sequencing data and around 85 million unique TCR sequences. Of the 300 to 400 genotyped donors, approximately 80% fell in the genetic ancestry cluster associated with self-reported Caucasian donors. The study aimed to test whether cataloging public T cell receptors could reveal signatures of past pathogen exposure. Using immunosequencing, the study profiled T cell repertoires from 666 subjects and related those repertoires to cytomegalovirus serostatus. In addition to the first cohort of about 650 subjects, a separate validation cohort of 100 to 150 different subjects was used. To predict cytomegalovirus infection status, the study brought together high-throughput TCR immunosequencing, statistical association of individual TCRs with disease status, and machine learning. To study patterns of TCR occurrence, a later analysis re-analyzed previously published TCR beta repertoires from around 700 donors and added high-resolution HLA genotyping. In the later analysis, no new phenotypic data were used to find candidate immune exposures; instead, reliance was placed on TCR beta sequences and their occurrence across donors. To decide whether each TCR beta V gene segment behaved as functional or pseudogenic, an earlier analysis of approximately 590 of the donors relied on high-throughput TCR beta sequencing. Donor age, sex, ethnicity and CMV serostatus were compiled alongside the repertoire data. Genome-wide SNP genotypes for about three fifths of the roughly 670 donors were used in a later genetic analysis, which treated that subset as a discovery cohort. Every discovery cohort repertoire had been produced on one sequencing platform. Class I and class II HLA loci were covered by the typing at four-digit resolution. Typing coverage differed by locus: A, B, C, DRB1 and DQB1 were typed in about 620-630 donors, DQA1 in 522, DPA1 in some 610, and DPB1 in about 450. Roughly five DR-DQ haplotypes were treated as single units for association and clustering because of strong linkage in the cohort. Among some 400 genotyped donors of the cohort, an average of about 240,000 unique TCR beta nucleotide sequences was sequenced per donor, of which about 19% were non-productive.

Overall results and qualifications from the work: The earlier analysis of 587 of the donors excluded about 16 rarely observed V segments, including chromosome 9 orphons, because counts were too low. The sequencing pipeline was judged likely to have produced a cluster of highly shared sequence variants as a technical artifact. Most TCR sequences were seen in very few donors, while some public TCRs were found in many individuals. The authors suggested that the approach could potentially be generalized to other disease states and immunological phenotypes. In a later analysis, HLA-associated TCR beta chains were found to be more clonally expanded and to have lower generation probabilities than equally common non-associated chains. When HLA alleles, especially DR and DQ, strongly co-occurred, attributing TCR associations to individual alleles was difficult. An association between a missense DCLRE1C variant and V-gene and J-gene trimming of TCR beta chains was found in a later genetic analysis and replicated in an independent cohort. In an earlier analysis of approximately 600 of the donors, most TCR beta V segments were observed in productive rearrangements about 90% or about 30% of the time, broadly matching IMGT annotations. Immune exposure information for the cohort was limited to CMV serostatus. Cytomegalovirus status was reported to be diagnosed by the classifier with high specificity and sensitivity in both the original and validation cohorts. Linkage disequilibrium might explain the correlated functional status among segregating V segments, but an unknown experimental factor could not be ruled out. Because the 87-base-pair reads could not distinguish some IMGT-functional V segments, including TRBV6-2 and TRBV6-3, those segments were excluded. Presence/absence analyses assumed roughly uniform sequencing depth across donors, an assumption that may not hold. A further reported finding was that TCR beta sequences accurately predicted the HLA-A and HLA-B alleles for most subjects in the first cohort. According to a later analysis, most CMV-associated TCR beta chains appeared to be HLA-restricted, and the HLA associations seemed to be driven largely by CMV exposure. In a later analysis, TCR association rates were found to vary across HLA loci, with the most associated TCRs seen for DRB1 alleles and the fewest for HLA-C alleles. HLA typing was unavailable for some donors at each locus, so association tests used only the typed subset. In this cohort, only TCR beta chains were sequenced, and detectable features were limited by the absence of alpha or paired-chain data. Several of the top co-occurrence clusters appeared to be linked to parvovirus B19, influenza, CMV and Epstein-Barr virus, according to a later analysis. At a false discovery rate of 0.05, a later analysis linked about 16,000 TCR beta sequences to specific HLA alleles. A total of about 180 TCR beta chains were listed by the study as associated with cytomegalovirus. A later genetic analysis reported fewer N-insertions in productive TCRs among donors in an Asian-associated ancestry cluster than the roughly 690-donor mean. Three of the identified cytomegalovirus-associated TCR beta chains were confirmed in vitro to be specific for cytomegalovirus antigens.

Counted from cysteine to phenylalanine, this CDR3 has 18 amino acids. Only the CDR3 DNA stays, 54 bases, in frame from base 1. V is trimmed back by 3 bases and J by 2 bases, and the junction contains 15 bases that no gene match accounts for. Sequences SGHVS (CDR1) and FQNEAQ (CDR2) are obtained from the germline V gene. The cohort comprised some 680 healthy bone marrow donors. All cohort members were sampled while nominally healthy, although unrecorded immune exposures were likely present. The donor tested CMV seronegative and was one of the 352 seronegative cohort members. Every donor gave a peripheral blood sample, and the peripheral blood mononuclear cells from that sample were used for TCR beta sequencing. Genomic DNA was extracted from the blood cell samples with the Qiagen DNeasy Blood Extraction Kit. The library came from the immunoSEQ multiplex PCR assay. For the multiplex PCR, a mixture combining 60 forward primers for TCR Vbeta segments and 13 reverse primers for TCR Jbeta segments was used. The CDR3 region of rearranged TCR beta genes was amplified from genomic DNA by a multiplex PCR assay. The amplified TCR beta libraries were sequenced on the Illumina HiSeq System as 87-base-pair reads. The source study handled its data this way. Across the roughly 670 repertoires, a later analysis counted some 81 million unique TCR beta chains, 9.5 million to 13 million of which were shared by at least two donors. A nearest-neighbor algorithm error-corrected the raw reads and collapsed the reads into unique sequences, merging closely related sequences to remove PCR and sequencing errors. V, D and J gene segments were assigned by aligning CDR3 sequences to IMGT reference sequences. For a sequence to be retained, at least a six-nucleotide match to both a V gene segment and a J gene segment was required. A rearrangement was called productive if the CDR3 had no stop codons and remained in frame with V and J, and every other rearrangement was called non-productive. CDR3 was defined according to IMGT convention as the region running from the second conserved V-encoded cysteine to the conserved J-encoded phenylalanine. The earlier analysis of 587 of the donors excluded sequences that lacked an unambiguous match to a single V gene segment. In an earlier analysis of 500 to 750 of the donors, V segments were called functional above 56.7% productive rearrangements and were called segregating when the between-donor standard deviation exceeded 5%. A statistical classification framework was built to diagnose cytomegalovirus status from the catalog of TCR beta chain sequences. V and J gene assignment, in a later analysis, came from comparing TCR nucleotide sequences with IMGT/GENE-DB human TR gene sequences. In a later analysis, CDR3 sequences and most-parsimonious VDJ recombination scenarios were assigned using the TCRdist pipeline. In a later analysis, each TCR beta chain was defined by its CDR3 amino acid sequence together with its V-gene family, and reads lacking a unique V-gene family were excluded. As a way to deal with suspected cross-contamination and a sequencing artifact, a later analysis dropped over 550 nucleotide sequences that were highly shared and had low generation probability. In a later analysis, a clonal expansion index was calculated for each public chain from normalized within-repertoire ranks of inferred template counts. In a later analysis, generation probabilities were computed with a VDJ recombination model fitted to out-of-frame rearrangements, and the resulting probabilities were checked against IGoR. A later analysis scored TCR-TCR, TCR-HLA and TCR-CMV co-occurrence with hypergeometric tests, applying a repertoire-size bias correction to TCR pairs. A later analysis estimated false discovery rates by permuting HLA or CMV assignments 20 times. In a later analysis, co-occurring TCRs were grouped using DBSCAN, with TCRdist sequence similarity added in when clustering inside HLA-allele-positive subsets. Co-occurrence clustering excluded repertoires with fewer than 30,000 or more than 120,000 public chains, plus five with anomalous nucleotide sharing. This immuneACCESS table, as held by TCRdb, lists in-frame sequences with V and J called but not all clones. Of the missing ones, under half trace to an unresolved V gene in checked studies; the others have no known cause. That table furnishes V, J and clone size, whereas the DNA furnished D and trimming. Across this sample there are about 120,000 clones, with about four fifths seen only once. The leading ten clones occupy around 1.7% of the sample.

Comments on this clone: Its recognized antigen is unknown. Base qualities are not recorded, but no much larger clone differs from it by a single base.

The sample was PBMCs. The receptor was isolated from a woman younger than 30 in good health and CMV-seronegative. The chain employs TRBV7-8 and TRBJ2-7; 8 middle bases align to TRBD1. Here the CDR3 is given as CASSLESAATGVPYEQYF. The nucleotides are TGTGCCAGCAGCTTGGAGAGTGCCGCGACAGGGGTCCCCTACGAGCAGTACTTC.